One T cell receptor beta chain is described in this entry. Antigen unknown. A single record per CDR3 protein comes from TCRdb applying MiXCR to the reads. The data contain about 360,000 distinct CDR3 sequences, 15% to 20% of them singletons. The entry originates in a study of T cell repertoires in cytomegalovirus infection. Broader study findings: People with CMV and the relevant HLA were identified by cumulative public TCR beta family frequency. Clonotype analysis showed dominance of the ex vivo response by HLA-C-restricted CMV-specific TCR beta clonotypes.

Per the germline V gene, CDR1 is DFQATT and CDR2 is SNEGSKA (reference sequence). The CDR3 contains 16 residues. V was clipped by 0 bases and J by 1 base; unmatched bases: 8. This TCR derives from a human donor in good health (CMV status not recorded). Some clones in this sample may be carry-over from other donors' samples. Sequencing used PBMCs. The chain uses TRBV20-1 and TRBJ2-5, with TRBD2 matching 7 bases. CDR3 sequence (DNA): TGCAGTGCTAGAGATAGCCCAGCGGGACCCCAAGAGACCCAGTACTTC. Encoded protein: CSARDSPAGPQETQYF.